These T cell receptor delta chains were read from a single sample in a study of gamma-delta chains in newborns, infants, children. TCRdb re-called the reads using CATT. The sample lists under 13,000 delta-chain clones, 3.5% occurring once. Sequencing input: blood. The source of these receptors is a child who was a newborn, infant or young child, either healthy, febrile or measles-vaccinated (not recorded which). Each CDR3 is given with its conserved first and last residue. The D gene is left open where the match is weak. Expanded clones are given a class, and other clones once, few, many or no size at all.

CDR3 DNA: TGTGCTCTTGGGGAACTTCTCGATGCTAGTCTGGACTGGGGGATACGAGGCACCGATAAACTCATCTTT
CDR3 protein: CALGELLDASLDWGIRGTDKLIF
clone size: .
D gene: TRDD3
V gene: TRDV1
J gene: TRDJ1

CDR3 DNA: TGTGCCTGTGACTTTACTGGGGGATATGGCGCCTGGGACACCCGACAGACGTTTTTC
CDR3 protein: CACDFTGGYGAWDTRQTFF
clone size: few
D gene: TRDD3
V gene: TRDV2
J gene: TRDJ3

CDR3 DNA: TGTGCTCTTGGGGATCCTACTCCTTTGTGGGGGCCTTACACCGATAAACTCATCTTT
CDR3 protein: CALGDPTPLWGPYTDKLIF
clone size: few
D gene: .
V gene: TRDV1
J gene: TRDJ1

CDR3 DNA: TGTGCTCTTGGGGAATCTAGCGGCCTTCCTCGAGGGTGGGGGTTGTACACCGATAAACTCATCTTT
CDR3 protein: CALGESSGLPRGWGLYTDKLIF
clone size: few
D gene: .
V gene: TRDV1
J gene: TRDJ1

CDR3 DNA: TGTGCCTTTAGAGCCTCTCCGATAAAGCCTTCTCCAGTACTGGGGGATACCGATAAACTCATCTTT
CDR3 protein: CAFRASPIKPSPVLGDTDKLIF
clone size: few
D gene: TRDD3
V gene: TRDV3
J gene: TRDJ1

CDR3 DNA: TGTGCCTTTCAGCCCCCCTGGGTTACCGATAAACTCATCTTT
CDR3 protein: CAFQPPWVTDKLIF
clone size: .
D gene: .
V gene: TRDV3
J gene: TRDJ1

CDR3 DNA: TGTGCCTGTGACCCAGTACTGGGGGACAGATATGGGAACACCGATAAACTCATCTTT
CDR3 protein: CACDPVLGDRYGNTDKLIF
clone size: medium-sized
D gene: TRDD3
V gene: TRDV2
J gene: TRDJ1

CDR3 DNA: TGTGCCTGTGACACAGTTGGGGGATCGAGTTGGGACACCCGACAGATGTTTTTC
CDR3 protein: CACDTVGGSSWDTRQMFF
clone size: few
D gene: TRDD3
V gene: TRDV2
J gene: TRDJ3

CDR3 DNA: TGTGCAGCAAGGGTCGCCTGCTTCCGTGGGGACCACACCGATAAACTCATCTTT
CDR3 protein: CAARVACFRGDHTDKLIF
clone size: few
D gene: .
V gene: TRAV29/DV5
J gene: TRDJ1

CDR3 DNA: TGTGCTCTTATGACGCGCGCGGGGATCGGGTTTGTCGATAAGCTCATCTTT
CDR3 protein: CALMTRAGIGFVDKLIF
clone size: .
D gene: .
V gene: TRDV1
J gene: TRDJ1

CDR3 DNA: TGTGCTCTTGGGGAACTAAGCCTTTTCCCACTGGGGGTTGCGTACACCGATAAACTCATCTTT
CDR3 protein: CALGELSLFPLGVAYTDKLIF
clone size: .
D gene: TRDD3
V gene: TRDV1
J gene: TRDJ1

CDR3 DNA: TGTGCCTGTGACACCGTGCCGCGTACTGGGGGATACACCTTGTACACCGATAAACTCATCTTT
CDR3 protein: CACDTVPRTGGYTLYTDKLIF
clone size: .
D gene: TRDD3
V gene: TRDV2
J gene: TRDJ1

CDR3 DNA: TGTGCTCTTGGGGAGTTTGTCTCCGGGAGGGATACTTACACCGATAAACTCATCTTT
CDR3 protein: CALGEFVSGRDTYTDKLIF
clone size: few
D gene: TRDD3
V gene: TRDV1
J gene: TRDJ1

CDR3 DNA: TGTGCCTGTGACACCGTACTGGGGGATAATTCACTCTGGGACACCCGACAGATGTTTTTC
CDR3 protein: CACDTVLGDNSLWDTRQMFF
clone size: .
D gene: TRDD3
V gene: TRDV2
J gene: TRDJ3

CDR3 DNA: TGTGCCTGTGACCCCGTACTGGGGGATACAATTGAGAGGAAACTCATCTTT
CDR3 protein: CACDPVLGDTIERKLIF
clone size: large
D gene: TRDD3
V gene: TRDV2
J gene: TRDJ1

CDR3 DNA: TGTGCTCTTGGGGAACCAAGTTTTCCATCGGGACTGACAGCACAACTCTTCTTT
CDR3 protein: CALGEPSFPSGLTAQLFF
clone size: few
D gene: .
V gene: TRDV1
J gene: TRDJ2

CDR3 DNA: TGTGCCTTTAGCACCGCCCACCTTCCTGAGGGATACTTCGGCACCGATAGACTCATCTTT
CDR3 protein: CAFSTAHLPEGYFGTDRLIF
clone size: .
D gene: .
V gene: TRDV3
J gene: TRDJ1

CDR3 DNA: TGTGCCTGTGACACGGTGGGATCGACCGTCGATTTCACCGATAAACTCATCTTT
CDR3 protein: CACDTVGSTVDFTDKLIF
clone size: .
D gene: .
V gene: TRDV2
J gene: TRDJ1

CDR3 DNA: TGTGCCTGTGACACGGTCGCGGGCGGCTCCTGGGACACCCGACAGATGTTTTTC
CDR3 protein: CACDTVAGGSWDTRQMFF
clone size: medium-sized
D gene: .
V gene: TRDV2
J gene: TRDJ3

CDR3 DNA: TGTGCAGCAAGCGGGAAGGCCCGGTACTGGGGGATACGAGAACCTACATACACCGATAGACTCATCTTT
CDR3 protein: CAASGKARYWGIREPTYTDRLIF
clone size: few
D gene: TRDD3
V gene: TRAV29/DV5
J gene: TRDJ1

CDR3 DNA: TGTGCCTTTATGCGTTATCCCACCTCGGTACTGGGGGCCCCAGCAGGCGATAAACTCATCTTT
CDR3 protein: CAFMRYPTSVLGAPAGDKLIF
clone size: few
D gene: TRDD3
V gene: TRDV3
J gene: TRDJ1

CDR3 DNA: TGTGCTCTTGGGGAGATAAAACTAAGGGAGCTTAACGGGTGGGATAATCAGGGCTACACCGATAAACTCATCTTT
CDR3 protein: CALGEIKLRELNGWDNQGYTDKLIF
clone size: few
D gene: .
V gene: TRDV1
J gene: TRDJ1

CDR3 DNA: TGTGCCTGTGACTCGCCTGGGGGCTTAAGCTCCTGGGACACCCGACATATGTTTTTC
CDR3 protein: CACDSPGGLSSWDTRHMFF
clone size: .
D gene: TRDD3
V gene: TRDV2
J gene: TRDJ3

CDR3 DNA: TGTGCCTGTGACAGGAGGGGGAAACATTACACCGATAAACTCATCTTT
CDR3 protein: CACDRRGKHYTDKLIF
clone size: .
D gene: .
V gene: TRDV2
J gene: TRDJ1

CDR3 DNA: TGTGCTCTTGGGGCCCTCAGGGGATACACCGATAAACTCATCTTT
CDR3 protein: CALGALRGYTDKLIF
clone size: few
D gene: .
V gene: TRDV1
J gene: TRDJ1

CDR3 DNA: TGTGCCTGTGACACGATAGCTGGGGGATACGTAAGCTCCTGGGACACCCGACAGATGTTTTTC
CDR3 protein: CACDTIAGGYVSSWDTRQMFF
clone size: few
D gene: TRDD3
V gene: TRDV2
J gene: TRDJ3

CDR3 DNA: TGTGCTCTTGGGATAGTTTTTCGTCGGGTGGGGGAAGGAGCCGATAAACTCATCTTT
CDR3 protein: CALGIVFRRVGEGADKLIF
clone size: .
D gene: TRDD3
V gene: TRDV1
J gene: TRDJ1

CDR3 DNA: TGTGCCTGTGACACCATGTACTGGGGGATACGCTCCCGGGACACCCGACAGATGTTTTTC
CDR3 protein: CACDTMYWGIRSRDTRQMFF
clone size: medium-sized
D gene: TRDD3
V gene: TRDV2
J gene: TRDJ3

CDR3 DNA: TGTGCCTGTGACACGATACCGGGCTCCTGGGACACCCGACAGATGTTTTTC
CDR3 protein: CACDTIPGSWDTRQMFF
clone size: .
D gene: .
V gene: TRDV2
J gene: TRDJ3

CDR3 DNA: TGTGCCTTTAAGGGGATACGGTCCCCCTGGGACACCCGACAGATGTTTTTC
CDR3 protein: CAFKGIRSPWDTRQMFF
clone size: few
D gene: TRDD3
V gene: TRDV3
J gene: TRDJ3

CDR3 DNA: TGTGCCTGTGACACCTGGGGGGAGACAGCACAACTCTTCTTT
CDR3 protein: CACDTWGETAQLFF
clone size: medium-sized
D gene: .
V gene: TRDV2
J gene: TRDJ2

CDR3 DNA: TGTGCTCTTGGGGGCCAAGGTCCTCCCTGGCCCTACACCGATAAACTCATCTTT
CDR3 protein: CALGGQGPPWPYTDKLIF
clone size: few
D gene: .
V gene: TRDV1
J gene: TRDJ1

CDR3 DNA: TGTGCTCTTGGGGAACCTCGCAATTATGGGTACTCGTTACTCACCGATAAACTCATCTTT
CDR3 protein: CALGEPRNYGYSLLTDKLIF
clone size: .
D gene: .
V gene: TRDV1
J gene: TRDJ1

CDR3 DNA: TGTGCAGCAAGCTCTTTCCTACGAGGGGGATACCGGTACACCGATAAACTCATCTTT
CDR3 protein: CAASSFLRGGYRYTDKLIF
clone size: .
D gene: TRDD3
V gene: TRAV29/DV5
J gene: TRDJ1

CDR3 DNA: TGTGCTCTTGGGGAACCCCTTCGAACGAGAGATACGGGCAGACTCATCTTT
CDR3 protein: CALGEPLRTRDTGRLIF
clone size: few
D gene: .
V gene: TRDV1
J gene: TRDJ1